Listed here are 23 T cell receptor beta chains from one sample, sequenced in a study of cytomegalovirus exposure and HLA in healthy donors (dated by TCRdb to about 2017). Library generation was performed with the immunoSEQ multiplex PCR assay. For the multiplex PCR, a mixture combining 60 forward primers for TCR Vbeta segments and 13 reverse primers for TCR Jbeta segments was used. Imported from immuneACCESS, the table was reduced by TCRdb to in-frame sequences with V and J called. These copies leave out some clones; in studies compared against another copy, an unresolved V gene accounts for under half, and the cause of the remainder is not known. This sample is represented by about 160,000 clones; 80% of them were singletons. 9.5% to 10% of the sample goes to the ten largest clones. The specimen was PBMCs. Receptors were obtained from a man aged 18 to 29 in good health and CMV-seropositive.

The rearrangement uses TRBV10-3 and TRBJ2-2, with D possibly being TRBD1 (6 bases). CDR1 ENHRY and CDR2 SYGVKD come from the germline V gene. The CDR3 runs to 17 residues. Trimming pared 4 bases from V and 2 bases from J, leaving 17 bases between. The CDR3 loop is CAISAPVGQLNTGELFF. For the CDR3, the DNA is TGTGCCATCAGTGCCCCAGTAGGACAGCTAAACACCGGGGAGCTGTTTTTT.

The chain has TRBV7-8 and TRBJ2-1; 9 bases align to TRBD2. Germline CDR1 and CDR2: SGHVS and FQNEAQ. This CDR3 has 16 residues. Germline trimming cut 1 base from V and 11 bases from J; bases unmatched to any gene: 12. This chain's CDR3 is CASSLGPSGDTFKQFF. The CDR3 DNA reads TGTGCCAGCAGCTTAGGCCCTAGCGGGGATACTTTTAAGCAGTTCTTC. The full variable domain, rest sourced from reference TRBV7-8 and TRBJ2-1, is GAGVSQSPRYKVAKRGQDVALRCDPISGHVSLFWYQQALGQGPEFLTYFQNEAQLDKSGLPSDRFFAERPEGSVSTLKIQRTQQEDSAVYLCASSLGPSGDTFKQFFGPGTRLTVL.

The gene calls are TRBV27 and TRBJ2-3; 8 nucleotides match TRBD2. The CDR3 totals 13 residues. V was clipped by 5 bases and J by 7 bases; unmatched bases: 5. The germline gives CDR1 MNHEY, CDR2 SMNVEV (reference sequence). The CDR3, as DNA: TGTGCCAGCAGTCCGAGCGGGGGATATACGCAGTATTTT. Translation: CASSPSGGYTQYF.

The rearrangement joins TRBV7-3 to TRBJ2-3; tentatively, D is TRBD2 (5 bases). The CDR3 has 13 amino acids. Germline V gene lookup returns CDR1 SGHTA and CDR2 FQGTGA. The V end was cut by 3 bases, the J end by 5 bases, with 9 bases between. The CDR3 protein is CASSFPGIDTQYF. The DNA for the CDR3 is TGTGCCAGCAGCTTCCCGGGGATAGATACGCAGTATTTT.

The chain links TRBV4-3 to TRBJ2-3, with D possibly being TRBD1 (5 bases). CDR1 and CDR2 (germline): LGHNA, YSLEER. V shed 1 base and J shed 5 bases, with 10 bases lying between them. The CDR3 extends over 14 amino acids. In DNA form, the CDR3 reads TGCGCCAGCAGCCAAGGGGGTACAGGAGATACGCAGTATTTT. It is translated as CASSQGGTGDTQYF.

V gene TRBV6-6 combines with J gene TRBJ1-4; D is unresolved. CDR3 length: 15 amino acids. V shed 3 bases and J shed 0 bases, with 8 bases lying between them. From germline, CDR1 is MNHNY and CDR2 SVGAGI (reference sequence). The CDR3 DNA sequence: TGTGCCAGCAGTTATACAATGGCAACTAATGAAAAACTGTTTTTT. Translating gives CASSYTMATNEKLFF.

This clone was seen just once. CDR3 nucleotides: TGTGCCAGCAGCTTGGACTATGGCGGGAGAAAGGAGACCCAGTACTTC. Its protein is CASSLDYGGRKETQYF. This chain joins TRBV5-8 and TRBJ2-5; 7 nucleotides line up with TRBD2. Per germline, CDR1 SGHTS and CDR2 YDEGEE. This CDR3 is 16 amino acids long. The V segment lost 0 bases and the J segment 5 bases; nucleotides outside the gene matches: 10.

This clone was seen once. The chain has TRBV29-1 and TRBJ1-2, with D hard to call. This CDR3 contains 11 residues. The germline V gene has CDR1 SQVTM and CDR2 ANQGSEA. The V gene lost 4 bases and the J gene lost 8 bases, with 11 bases spanning the gap. CDR3: CSVAGNVGYTF. The CDR3 region has the DNA TGCAGCGTTGCGGGGAACGTCGGCTACACCTTC.

The CDR3 reads CASSSKKGRSYEQYF. The CDR3 nucleotides read TGCGCCAGCAGCTCCAAAAAGGGGCGTTCCTACGAGCAGTACTTC. The chain has TRBV5-1 and TRBJ2-7; D might be TRBD1 (5 bases). V was cut by 3 bases and J by 1 base, with 14 bases left in between. From germline, CDR1 is SGHRS and CDR2 YFSETQ. The CDR3 contains 15 residues.

V is TRBV7-9 and J is TRBJ2-1; 13 bases are a match to TRBD2. Per the germline V gene, CDR1 is SEHNR and CDR2 is FQNEAQ (reference sequence). CDR3 length: 19 residues. After removal of 3 bases from V and 1 base from J, the junction contained 9 bases not matched to a gene. The CDR3 sequence: CASSFELAGGPRSYNEQFF. The CDR3 DNA is TGTGCCAGCAGCTTCGAACTAGCGGGAGGGCCGAGGTCCTACAATGAGCAGTTCTTC.

The chain recombines TRBV4-1 with TRBJ1-4, with D perhaps matching TRBD1 (5 bases). The V gene lost 2 bases and the J gene lost 3 bases, with 7 bases spanning the gap. The CDR3 is 14 residues long. Germline V gives CDR1 MGHRA, CDR2 YSYEKL. CDR3 nucleotides: TGCGCCAGCAGCCAAAGGGACTCTAATGAAAAACTGTTTTTT. It translates to CASSQRDSNEKLFF.

The chain uses TRBV7-3 and TRBJ2-5; D possibly corresponds to TRBD2 (7 bases). V lost 6 bases and J lost 5, with 22 bases in between. The CDR3 covers 16 residues. In germline, CDR1 is SGHTA, CDR2 FQGTGA. The CDR3 loop is CASSLAGEGVRETQYF. In nucleotides, the CDR3 is TGTGCCAGCAGTCTCGCAGGGGAGGGGGTACGGGAGACCCAGTACTTC.

The chain couples TRBV2 to TRBJ1-2, with D tentatively TRBD1 (6 bases). Germline V CDR1 and CDR2: SNHLY, FYNNEI. The CDR3 has 13 residues. V was clipped by 5 bases and J by 4 bases, with 11 bases between them. The CDR3 nucleotides read TGTGCCAGCAGTTCGGACAGTACCTATGGCTACACCTTC. Translation gives CASSSDSTYGYTF.

The V call is TRBV29-1, the J call TRBJ2-1; 9 bases fit TRBD1. The CDR3 totals 12 residues. With 7 bases clipped from V and 9 bases from J, the junction kept 7 bases outside the gene matches. Germline CDR1 SQVTM, CDR2 ANQGSEA. CDR3 protein: CSDGQGFSEQFF. CDR3 sequence (DNA): TGCAGCGACGGACAGGGGTTCAGTGAGCAGTTCTTC.

This chain joins TRBV4-3 and TRBJ2-7; tentatively, D is TRBD1 (5 bases). The ends were cut back, 4 bases at V and 4 bases at J, with 11 bases in the middle. The CDR3 is 13 residues long. Germline loops: CDR1 LGHNA, CDR2 YSLEER. The CDR3 DNA is TGCGCCAGCAGCCTGCGTCGACAGTACGAGCAGTACTTC. It codes for CASSLRRQYEQYF.

This clone was observed a handful of times. The chain employs TRBV30 and TRBJ1-1, with D maybe TRBD1 (6 bases). The CDR3 consists of 11 residues. CDR1 and CDR2 from the germline V gene are GTSNPN and SVGIG (reference sequence). The CDR3: CSLGRGTEAFF. DNA of the CDR3: TGTTCACTCGGCAGGGGCACTGAAGCTTTCTTT.

This clone was detected only a few times. This chain links TRBV5-1 with TRBJ2-5; tentative D call: TRBD1 (5 bases). The V gene lost 2 bases and the J gene lost 2 bases, with 13 bases spanning the gap. Germline CDR1 SGHRS, CDR2 YFSETQ. The CDR3 length is 15 residues. CDR3 bases: TGCGCCAGCAGCTTAAATTTTGGGGCGCAAGAGACCCAGTACTTC. This codes for CASSLNFGAQETQYF.

The V call is TRBV6-5, the J call TRBJ1-6; no clear D. V was clipped by 2 bases and J by 7 bases, with 9 bases between them. The germline V gene has CDR1 MNHEY and CDR2 SVGAGI. The CDR3 spans 14 residues. The CDR3, as DNA: TGTGCCAGCAGTTACGAGGCCCTAAATTCACCCCTCCACTTT. Its protein product is CASSYEALNSPLHF.

The chain carries TRBV2 and TRBJ2-3; 11 bases align to TRBD2. V was pared by 3 bases and J by 1 base, with 3 bases of the junction left unmatched. CDR1 is SNHLY and CDR2 is FYNNEI in the germline V gene. This CDR3 is built from 16 residues. The CDR3 spells CASSEWGLAGTDTQYF. DNA for the CDR3: TGTGCCAGCAGTGAGTGGGGACTAGCGGGCACAGATACGCAGTATTTT.

This clone was picked up one time. This chain connects TRBV7-2 to TRBJ1-1; a weak D match, TRBD1 (5 bases). The V end was cut by 1 base, the J end by 7 bases, with 10 bases between. This CDR3 has 13 residues. Looked up from germline, CDR1 is SGHTA and CDR2 is FQGNSA. CDR3 sequence: CASSLGAQGEAFF. The CDR3 nucleotides are TGTGCCAGCAGCTTAGGGGCCCAGGGTGAAGCTTTCTTT.

On this clone: One end of the junction does not line up with germline, which may come from a read error. The chain couples TRBV5-4 to TRBJ2-4; 8 nucleotides align to TRBD2. CDR3 length equals 15 residues. Per germline, CDR1 SGHNT and CDR2 YYREEE (reference sequence). The CDR3 DNA is TGTGCCAGCAGCTTGCCCGGGCTAGCGGGCAACAGTCAGTACTTC. Protein: CASSLPGLAGNSQYF.

The chain carries TRBV18 and TRBJ1-6; TRBD1 aligns across 10 bases. Germline trimming cut 3 bases from V and 9 bases from J; bases unmatched to any gene: 2. CDR3 size: 14 residues. Germline V gives CDR1 KGHSH, CDR2 LQKENI. The DNA for the CDR3 is TGTGCCAGCTCACCTCGGGACAGGGGTTCACCCCTCCACTTT. Translated: CASSPRDRGSPLHF.

The CDR3 sequence is CASSTDGSYGYTF. In DNA, the CDR3 is TGTGCCAGCAGCACGGACGGGAGCTATGGCTACACCTTC. V usage is TRBV9 and J usage is TRBJ1-2; no reliable D call. CDR1 is SGDLS and CDR2 is YYNGEE in the germline V gene. Trimming cost V 4 bases and J 4 bases, with 11 bases left between them. The CDR3 covers 13 residues.